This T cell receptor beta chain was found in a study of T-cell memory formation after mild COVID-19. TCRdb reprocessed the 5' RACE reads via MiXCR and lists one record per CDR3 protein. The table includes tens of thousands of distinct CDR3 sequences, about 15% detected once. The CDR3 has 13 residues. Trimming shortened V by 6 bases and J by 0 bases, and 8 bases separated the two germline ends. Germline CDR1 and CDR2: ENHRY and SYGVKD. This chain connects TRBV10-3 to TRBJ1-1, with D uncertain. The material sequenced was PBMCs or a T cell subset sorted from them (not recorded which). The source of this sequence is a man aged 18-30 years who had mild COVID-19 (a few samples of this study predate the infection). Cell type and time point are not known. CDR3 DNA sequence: TGTGCCATCAGGTTAAGTATGAACACTGAAGCTTTCTTT. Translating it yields CAIRLSMNTEAFF.